This T cell receptor beta chain stems from a study of T cell changes during pregnancy in multiple sclerosis. Some clones are missing from TCRdb's copy, which holds only in-frame ones; the method was immunoSEQ multiplex PCR. The sample shows roughly 20,000 clones, around nine tenths of them seen only once. CDR1 and CDR2 (germline): SGHDT, YYEEEE. Trimming took 1 base from V and 0 from J; bases not matched to a gene: 7. The CDR3 runs 18 residues. The source of this sequence is a female donor in good health, enrolled as a control in a pregnancy study. The chain uses TRBV5-6 and TRBJ1-6; 7 bases match TRBD1. The sequences come from CD4+ T cells from peripheral blood mononuclear cells, collected in the first trimester of pregnancy. The CDR3: CASSLNRGTSSYNSPLHF. The CDR3 coding sequence is TGTGCCAGCAGCTTGAACAGGGGCACTAGCTCCTATAATTCACCCCTCCACTTT.